This TCR beta chain comes out of a study of blood T cell repertoires in COVID-19. The overall study: Italy, Spain and the United States were the sources of the convalescent and acute COVID-19 samples.

The germline V and J ends were trimmed by 1 base and 8 bases, with 14 bases remaining between them. The CDR3 runs 14 residues. Germline values: CDR1 LGHDT, CDR2 YNNKEL (reference sequence). As processed by the authors: Estimates of nucleated cell counts were drawn from the amplification of reference gene primers. The table came from immunoSEQ multiplex PCR; TCRdb's copy has only in-frame clones and leaves some out. V, J and clone size are those of that table, while D and trimming were read from the DNA. The table has nearly 90,000 clones, approximately 88% seen once; the top ten hold around 10%. V gene TRBV3-1 (or the pseudogene TRBV3-2) combines with J gene TRBJ1-1; tentatively, D is TRBD1 (5 bases). Sequencing was performed on peripheral blood. The source of this sequence is an elderly man with acute or convalescent COVID-19. The CDR3: CASSQGGGAWEAFF. Here the CDR3 DNA reads TGTGCCAGCAGCCAAGGGGGAGGGGCTTGGGAAGCTTTCTTT.